This T cell receptor (beta chain) was recovered during a study of regulatory T cells in long-lasting Graves disease. The study's findings and limits: Newly diagnosed disease favored TRBV20-1 and TRBJ2-1 over persistent disease.

CDR3 length: 13 residues. CDR1 DFQATT and CDR2 SNEGSKA come from the germline V gene (reference sequence). The V and J ends lost 5 bases and 3 bases respectively, with 13 bases between them. Time point here: persistent/refractory GD, antithyroid drugs over 5 years with positive TRAb. With RNA extracted from PBMCs as input, the TCR library was made. Criteria from the American Thyroid Association guidelines were applied to diagnose Graves' disease. Arm-PCR with iRepertoire HTBI primers amplified the CDR3 regions for these TCR beta libraries. TCRdb reanalysed the multiplex PCR reads using MiXCR and keeps one entry per CDR3 protein. The profile shows 350,000 to 450,000 distinct CDR3 sequences, 20% to 25% of them singletons. Notes on this clonotype: The antigen is not known.

The rearrangement links TRBV20-1 to TRBJ1-1, with TRBD1 as a possible D gene (5 bases). The clonotype originates from a woman aged 35 to 49 with Graves disease. The source was peripheral blood mononuclear cells (PBMCs), collected when the disease was refractory, from a patient treated with antithyroid drugs. CDR3 bases: TGCAGTGCTCCCAGCGGGGGGTACACTGAAGCTTTCTTT. Its translation: CSAPSGGYTEAFF.